This T cell receptor (beta chain) appears in the sequencing data of a study of cytomegalovirus exposure and HLA in healthy donors listed by TCRdb under 2017. About the investigation overall: In an earlier analysis of roughly 500 of the donors, less than 350 Gb of sequence data and just under 120 million unique TCR beta sequences from 150 million to 200 million T cells were reported. An early release that covered more than 550 HLA-typed donors contained approximately 300 gigabases of sequencing data and about 84 million unique TCR sequences. Of the roughly 390 genotyped donors, 81% fell in the genetic ancestry cluster associated with self-reported Caucasian donors. The study was designed to test whether signatures of past pathogen exposure could be identified by cataloging public T cell receptors. The T cell repertoires of 666 subjects were profiled by immunosequencing and related to cytomegalovirus serostatus. Besides the first cohort of approximately 710 subjects, a separate validation cohort made up of around 120 different subjects was used. High-throughput TCR immunosequencing, statistical association of individual TCRs with disease status, and machine learning were combined to predict cytomegalovirus infection status. A later analysis re-examined previously published TCR beta repertoires from 600 to 700 donors and added high-resolution HLA genotyping to investigate patterns of TCR occurrence. The later analysis used no new phenotypic data to find candidate immune exposures, relying instead on TCR beta sequences and their occurrence across donors. An earlier analysis of 587 of the donors used high-throughput TCR beta sequencing to judge whether each TCR beta V gene segment behaved as functional or pseudogenic. Alongside the repertoire data, information on donor age, sex, ethnicity and CMV serostatus was compiled. Genome-wide SNP genotypes for about three fifths of the roughly 700 donors were used in a later genetic analysis, which treated that subset as a discovery cohort. Every discovery cohort repertoire had been produced on one sequencing platform. HLA typing covered class I and class II loci at four-digit resolution. The number of donors typed differed by locus, with roughly 620-630 for A, B, C, DRB1 and DQB1, about 500 for DQA1, under 610 for DPA1, and some 440 for DPB1. A handful of DR-DQ haplotypes were handled as single units for association and clustering because linkage in the cohort was strong. Among almost 400 genotyped donors of the cohort, an average of approximately 240,000 unique TCR beta nucleotide sequences were sequenced per donor, roughly 20% of them non-productive. What the study reported, not specific to this receptor: Because some donors lacked HLA typing at each locus, the association tests relied only on the typed subset. For the cohort, immune exposure information was limited to CMV serostatus. Linkage disequilibrium might explain the correlated functional status among segregating V segments, but an unknown experimental factor could not be excluded. Roughly uniform sequencing depth across donors was assumed in presence/absence analyses, although this assumption may not hold. This cohort had only TCR beta chains sequenced, and the lack of alpha or paired-chain data limited which features could be detected. A later analysis found that TCR association rates varied across HLA loci, with DRB1 alleles showing the most associated TCRs and HLA-C alleles the fewest. When HLA alleles, especially DR and DQ, strongly co-occurred, TCR associations were difficult to assign to individual alleles. A cluster of highly shared sequence variants was judged likely to be a technical artifact of the sequencing pipeline. In a later genetic analysis, fewer N-insertions in productive TCRs were reported among donors in an Asian-associated ancestry cluster than the roughly 700-donor mean. In an earlier analysis of about 540 of the donors, most TCR beta V segments were observed in productive rearrangements about 87% or about 30% of the time, broadly matching IMGT annotations. In a later genetic analysis, a missense DCLRE1C variant was associated with V-gene and J-gene trimming of TCR beta chains, and the association was replicated in an independent cohort. In a later analysis, most CMV-associated TCR beta chains were found to appear HLA-restricted, with HLA associations seemingly driven largely by CMV exposure. The earlier analysis of approximately 560 of the donors excluded approximately 15 rarely observed V segments, including chromosome 9 orphons, because counts were too low. Some IMGT-functional V segments, including TRBV6-2 and TRBV6-3, could not be told apart with the 87-base-pair reads, so those segments were excluded. A few of the identified cytomegalovirus-associated TCR beta chains were confirmed in vitro to be specific for cytomegalovirus antigens. A later analysis reported that several top co-occurrence clusters appeared linked to parvovirus B19, influenza, CMV and Epstein-Barr virus. Specific HLA alleles were associated with over 15,000 TCR beta sequences at a false discovery rate of 0.05 in a later analysis. The authors suggested that the approach could potentially be extended to other disease states and immunological phenotypes. Most TCR sequences were seen in very few donors, while some public TCRs were found in many individuals. In a later analysis, HLA-associated TCR beta chains showed more clonal expansion and lower generation probabilities than non-associated chains that were equally common. In the study, 150 to 200 TCR beta chains were listed as associated with cytomegalovirus. A further reported finding was that TCR beta sequences accurately predicted the HLA-A and HLA-B alleles for most subjects in the first cohort. Cytomegalovirus status was reported to be diagnosed by the classifier with high specificity and sensitivity in both the original and validation cohorts.

Between the V and J ends, shortened by 6 bases and 3 bases respectively, the junction contains 6 bases. CDR1 and CDR2, looked up from the germline V gene, are SNHLY and FYNNEI. From cysteine to phenylalanine, the CDR3 is 12 amino acids long. Just CDR3 DNA is preserved here, 36 bases in frame from base 1. Concerning this clone itself: Its antigen specificity is not known. No base quality values were provided; no much bigger clone lies one nucleotide off.

In total, roughly 670 healthy bone marrow donors made up the cohort. All cohort members were sampled while nominally healthy, although unrecorded immune exposures were likely present. The donor was CMV seropositive and belonged to the group of a few hundred seropositive cohort members. Each donor provided a peripheral blood sample, and peripheral blood mononuclear cells were used for TCR beta sequencing. The Qiagen DNeasy Blood Extraction Kit was used to extract genomic DNA from the blood cell samples. The protocol used for the library was the immunoSEQ multiplex PCR assay. A mixture of 60 forward primers for TCR Vbeta segments and 13 reverse primers for TCR Jbeta segments was used in the multiplex PCR. A multiplex PCR assay on genomic DNA amplified the CDR3 region of rearranged TCR beta genes. The amplified TCR beta libraries were sequenced on the Illumina HiSeq System as 87-base-pair reads. On the authors' methods: In a later analysis, tens of millions of unique TCR beta chains were counted across the 690 or so repertoires, and around 11 million of these chains were shared by at least two donors. Raw reads were error-corrected and collapsed into unique sequences by a nearest-neighbor algorithm in which closely related sequences were merged to remove PCR and sequencing errors. Alignment of CDR3 sequences to IMGT reference sequences was used to assign V, D and J gene segments. Each retained sequence needed at least a six-nucleotide match to both a V gene segment and a J gene segment. A rearrangement counted as productive if the CDR3 had no stop codons and remained in frame with V and J, and every other rearrangement counted as non-productive. Following IMGT convention, CDR3 was defined as the stretch from the second conserved V-encoded cysteine to the conserved J-encoded phenylalanine. In an earlier analysis of approximately 500 of the donors, sequences lacking an unambiguous match to a single V gene segment were excluded. In an earlier analysis of approximately 500 of the donors, a V segment was called functional when productive rearrangements were above 56.7%, and segregating when the standard deviation between donors exceeded 5%. A statistical classification framework was built to diagnose cytomegalovirus status from the catalog of TCR beta chain sequences. A later analysis assigned V and J genes by comparing TCR nucleotide sequences with IMGT/GENE-DB human TR gene sequences. A later analysis assigned CDR3 sequences and most-parsimonious VDJ recombination scenarios with the TCRdist pipeline. In a later analysis, each TCR beta chain was defined by its CDR3 amino acid sequence together with its V-gene family, and reads lacking a unique V-gene family were excluded. In a later analysis, around 650 highly shared, low-generation-probability nucleotide sequences were removed to address suspected cross-contamination and a sequencing artifact. For each public chain, a later analysis derived a clonal expansion index from normalized ranks of inferred template counts within each repertoire. In a later analysis, generation probabilities were computed using a VDJ recombination model fitted to out-of-frame rearrangements, and the results were checked against IGoR. In a later analysis, TCR-TCR, TCR-HLA and TCR-CMV co-occurrence was scored with hypergeometric tests, and a repertoire-size bias correction was applied to TCR pairs. In a later analysis, false discovery rates were estimated by permuting HLA or CMV assignments 20 times. In a later analysis, co-occurring TCRs were grouped using DBSCAN, with TCRdist sequence similarity added in when clustering inside HLA-allele-positive subsets. Co-occurrence clustering excluded repertoires with fewer than 30,000 or more than 120,000 public chains, plus five with anomalous nucleotide sharing. In TCRdb, the immuneACCESS table is reduced to in-frame sequences with V and J assigned. These tables do not hold every clone; where another copy was compared, an unresolved V gene accounts for under half, and the others remain unexplained. Clone size and the V and J calls come from that table; the DNA yielded D and trimming. This sample is represented by under 200,000 clones; 65% to 90% of them were singletons. The biggest ten clones account for 6.4% of the sample.

Sequencing was done on a sample of PBMCs. The chain is made from TRBV2 and TRBJ1-5; the D gene identity is not certain. This TCR came from a man in his fifties or sixties in good health and CMV-seropositive. The DNA is as follows: TGTGCCAGCAGACAGATCAATCAGCCCCAGCATTTT. It is translated as CASRQINQPQHF.